This T cell receptor beta chain was found in a study of cytomegalovirus exposure and HLA in healthy donors. Notes on the study in general: At a 0.05 false discovery rate, a later analysis found 18,000 or so TCR beta sequences to be associated with HLA alleles. The study put 150 or so TCR beta chains on its list as cytomegalovirus-associated.

Details on this clone: Antigen unknown.

V lost 6 bases, J lost 0 bases, and 11 bases stayed unmatched. The germline gives CDR1 SEHNR, CDR2 FQNEAQ (reference sequence). CDR3 length equals 17 residues. PCR amplification relied on 60 Vbeta primers (plus 13 Jbeta primers). Sequencing was performed with immunoSEQ multiplex PCR; in TCRdb, only in-frame clones are kept and a portion is missing. This repertoire comprises 150,000 to 200,000 clones; its ten largest clones make up around 6%. The clonotype originates from a man under 40 in good health and CMV-seronegative. The sequenced sample consisted of PBMCs. V and J are TRBV7-9 and TRBJ2-1; the match to TRBD1 covers 7 bases. CDR3 nucleotide sequence: TGTGCCAGCAGGACCGACAGGGAATTAAGCTCCTACAATGAGCAGTTCTTC. This codes for CASRTDRELSSYNEQFF.